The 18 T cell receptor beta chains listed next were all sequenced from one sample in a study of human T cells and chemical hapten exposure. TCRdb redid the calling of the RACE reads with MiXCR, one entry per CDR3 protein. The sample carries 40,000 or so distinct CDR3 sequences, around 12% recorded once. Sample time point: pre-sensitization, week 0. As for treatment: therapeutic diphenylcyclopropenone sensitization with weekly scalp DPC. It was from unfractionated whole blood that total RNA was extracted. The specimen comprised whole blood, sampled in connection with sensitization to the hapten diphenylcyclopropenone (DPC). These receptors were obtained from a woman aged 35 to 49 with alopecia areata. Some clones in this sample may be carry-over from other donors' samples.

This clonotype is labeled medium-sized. CDR3 DNA sequence: TGTGCCAGCAGGGTCCGTAGGGCGCCCGGGGAGACCCAGTACTTC. Residues: CASRVRRAPGETQYF. The chain employs TRBV3-1 and TRBJ2-5; D is unclear. Trimming stripped 6 bases from V and 5 bases from J, with 19 bases between. This CDR3 is built from 15 residues. CDR1 and CDR2 (germline): LGHDT, YNNKEL (reference sequence).

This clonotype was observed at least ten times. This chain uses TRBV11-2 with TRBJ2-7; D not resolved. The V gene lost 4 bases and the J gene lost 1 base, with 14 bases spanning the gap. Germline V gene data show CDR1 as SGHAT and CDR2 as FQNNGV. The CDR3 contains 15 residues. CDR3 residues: CASSSAMERSYEQYF. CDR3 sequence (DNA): TGTGCCAGCAGCTCAGCCATGGAGAGGTCCTACGAGCAGTACTTC.

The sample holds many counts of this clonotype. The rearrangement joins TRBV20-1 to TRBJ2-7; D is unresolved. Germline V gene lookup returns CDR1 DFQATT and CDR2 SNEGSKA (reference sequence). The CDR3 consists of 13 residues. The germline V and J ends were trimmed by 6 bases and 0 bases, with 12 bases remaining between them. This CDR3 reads CSATDPSSYEQYF. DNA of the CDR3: TGCAGTGCAACGGACCCTTCCTCCTACGAGCAGTACTTC.

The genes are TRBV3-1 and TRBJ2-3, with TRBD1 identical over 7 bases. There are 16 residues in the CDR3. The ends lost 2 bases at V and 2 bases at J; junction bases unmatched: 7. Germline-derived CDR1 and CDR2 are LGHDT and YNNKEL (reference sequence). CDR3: CASSQFSTGHTDTQYF. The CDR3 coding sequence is TGTGCCAGCAGCCAATTTTCGACAGGGCACACAGATACGCAGTATTTT.

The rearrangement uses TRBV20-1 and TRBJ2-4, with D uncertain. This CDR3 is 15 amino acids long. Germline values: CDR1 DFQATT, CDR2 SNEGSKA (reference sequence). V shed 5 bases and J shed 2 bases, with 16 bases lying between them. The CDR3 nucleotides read TGCAGTGCTTACCCAACCGTAGAGACCAAAAACATTCAGTACTTC. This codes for CSAYPTVETKNIQYF.

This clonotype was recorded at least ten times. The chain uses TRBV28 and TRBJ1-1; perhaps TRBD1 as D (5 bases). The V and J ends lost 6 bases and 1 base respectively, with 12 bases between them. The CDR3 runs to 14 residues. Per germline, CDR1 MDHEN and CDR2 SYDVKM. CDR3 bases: TGTGCCAGCAGCAGCATAAGGGGGAACACTGAAGCTTTCTTT. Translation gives CASSSIRGNTEAFF.

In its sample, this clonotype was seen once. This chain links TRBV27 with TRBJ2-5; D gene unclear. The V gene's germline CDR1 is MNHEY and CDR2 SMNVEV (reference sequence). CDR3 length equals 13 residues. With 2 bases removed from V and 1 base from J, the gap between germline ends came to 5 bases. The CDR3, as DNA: TGTGCCAGCAGTTTACGGCGCCAAGAGACCCAGTACTTC. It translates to CASSLRRQETQYF.

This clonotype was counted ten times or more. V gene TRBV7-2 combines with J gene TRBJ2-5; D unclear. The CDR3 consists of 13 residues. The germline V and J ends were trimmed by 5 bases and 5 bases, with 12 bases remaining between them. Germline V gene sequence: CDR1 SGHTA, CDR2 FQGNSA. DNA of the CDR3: TGTGCCAGCAGCCCCTATGTCGTTGAGACCCAGTACTTC. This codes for CASSPYVVETQYF.

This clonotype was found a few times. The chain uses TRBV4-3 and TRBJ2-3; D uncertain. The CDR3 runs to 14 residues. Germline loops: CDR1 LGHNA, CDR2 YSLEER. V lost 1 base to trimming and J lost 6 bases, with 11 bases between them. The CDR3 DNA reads TGCGCCAGCAGCCAAGTTCGGACGGCGGATACGCAGTATTTT. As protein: CASSQVRTADTQYF.

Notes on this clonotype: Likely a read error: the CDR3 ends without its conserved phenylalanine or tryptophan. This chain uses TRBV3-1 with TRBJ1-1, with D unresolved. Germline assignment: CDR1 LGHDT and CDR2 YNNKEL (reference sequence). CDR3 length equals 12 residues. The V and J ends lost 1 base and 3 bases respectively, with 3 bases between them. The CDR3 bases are TGTGCCAGCAGCCAAGGGTACACTGAAGCTTTCTCT. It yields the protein CASSQGYTEAFS.

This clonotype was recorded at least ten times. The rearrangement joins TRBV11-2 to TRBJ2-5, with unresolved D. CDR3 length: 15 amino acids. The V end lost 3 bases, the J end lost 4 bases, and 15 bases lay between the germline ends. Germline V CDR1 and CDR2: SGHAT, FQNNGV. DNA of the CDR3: TGTGCCAGCAGCTTCGAAGGGTACACGTTAGAGACCCAGTACTTC. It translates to CASSFEGYTLETQYF.

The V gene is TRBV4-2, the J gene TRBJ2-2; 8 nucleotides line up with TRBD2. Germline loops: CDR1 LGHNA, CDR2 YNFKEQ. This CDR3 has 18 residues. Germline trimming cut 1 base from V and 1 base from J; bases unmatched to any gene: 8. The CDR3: CASSQGFWTSLNTGELFF. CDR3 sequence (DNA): TGTGCCAGCAGCCAAGGATTCTGGACTAGCCTGAACACCGGGGAGCTGTTTTTT.

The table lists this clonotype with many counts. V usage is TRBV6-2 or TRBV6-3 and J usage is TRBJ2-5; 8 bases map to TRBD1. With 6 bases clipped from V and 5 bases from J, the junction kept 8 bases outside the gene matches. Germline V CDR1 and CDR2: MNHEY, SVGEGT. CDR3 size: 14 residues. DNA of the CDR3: TGTGCCAGCAGATATGGACAGGGCGGGGAGACCCAGTACTTC. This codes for CASRYGQGGETQYF.

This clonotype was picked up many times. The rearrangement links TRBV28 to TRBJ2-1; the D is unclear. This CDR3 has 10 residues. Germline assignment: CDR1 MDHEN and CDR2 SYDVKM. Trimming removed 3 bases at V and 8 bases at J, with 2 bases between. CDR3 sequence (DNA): TGTGCCAGCAGTTTCCATGAGCAGTTCTTC. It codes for CASSFHEQFF.

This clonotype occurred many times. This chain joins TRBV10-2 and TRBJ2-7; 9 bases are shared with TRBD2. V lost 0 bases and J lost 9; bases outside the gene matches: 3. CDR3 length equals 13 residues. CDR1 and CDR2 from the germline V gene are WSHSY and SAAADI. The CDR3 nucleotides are TGCGCCAGCAGTGAGTCTGGGCGGGAGGGGCAGTACTTC. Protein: CASSESGREGQYF.

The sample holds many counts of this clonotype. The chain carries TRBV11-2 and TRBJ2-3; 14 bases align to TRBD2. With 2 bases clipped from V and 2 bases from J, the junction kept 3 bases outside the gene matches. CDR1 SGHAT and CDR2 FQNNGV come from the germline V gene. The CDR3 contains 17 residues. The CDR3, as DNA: TGTGCCAGCAGCTTAAGGACTAGCGGGGGGACCACAGATACGCAGTATTTT. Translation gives CASSLRTSGGTTDTQYF.

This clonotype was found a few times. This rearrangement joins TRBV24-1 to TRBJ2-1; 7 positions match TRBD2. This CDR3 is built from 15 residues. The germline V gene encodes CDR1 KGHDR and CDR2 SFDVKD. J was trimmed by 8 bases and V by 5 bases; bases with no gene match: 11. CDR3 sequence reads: CATSGLDTAGDEQFF. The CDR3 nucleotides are TGTGCCACCAGTGGCCTCGATACGGCGGGAGATGAGCAGTTCTTC.

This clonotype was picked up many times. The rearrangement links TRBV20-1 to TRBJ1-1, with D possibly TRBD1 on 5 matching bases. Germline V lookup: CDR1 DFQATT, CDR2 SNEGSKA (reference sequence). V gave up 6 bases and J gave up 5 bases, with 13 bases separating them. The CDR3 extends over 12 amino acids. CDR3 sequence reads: CSAYGGKTEAFF. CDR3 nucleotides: TGCAGTGCCTATGGGGGGAAAACTGAAGCTTTCTTT.